This entry features one T cell receptor beta chain sequence. The target antigen is unknown. Here immunoSEQ multiplex PCR was the method, and the copy in TCRdb shows in-frame clones only, minus some. Altogether roughly 34,000 clones are present, around 93% being singletons, with the ten largest covering about 7.8%. The data belong to a study of T cells in tuberculosis. The wider study: T cells were selected with CD1B tetramers loaded with glucose monomycolate. Study conclusions and caveats: Active tuberculosis patients had shorter CDR3-alpha; the beta difference was nonsignificant. Classification accuracy was roughly 87% (AUROC 0.85 to 0.95) with the GMM-specific repertoire. Cases with active tuberculosis were adults, while controls were adolescents.

The CDR3 consists of 15 residues. Per the germline V gene, CDR1 is SNHLY and CDR2 is FYNNEI. The ends were cut back, 5 bases at V and 8 bases at J, with 18 bases in the middle. The sequencing input was PBMCs. This receptor was taken from a donor under 30 with latent tuberculosis or without tuberculosis infection. Some clones in this sample may be carry-over from other donors' samples. The J gene is TRBJ1-4, the V gene TRBV2; D uncertain. CDR3 sequence (DNA): TGTGCCAGCAGTAGGGCCCCGGGCCGGGAGGAAAAACTGTTTTTT. Translation: CASSRAPGREEKLFF.